One T cell receptor (beta chain) is described in this entry. The antigen remains undetermined. Looked up from germline, CDR1 is MDHEN and CDR2 is SYDVKM. V lost 7 bases and J lost 9; bases outside the gene matches: 10. The CDR3 loop spans 14 amino acids. PCR used 60 Vbeta primers and 13 Jbeta primers. The assay was immunoSEQ multiplex PCR, and TCRdb's table has in-frame clones only and misses some. Here the sample spans 150,000 or so clones, over 60% being singletons. The sample comes from a study of cytomegalovirus exposure and HLA in healthy donors. The study, taken as a whole, reports: One later analysis reportedly identified an Asian-associated ancestry cluster that showed fewer N-insertions than the roughly 700-donor mean. At a 0.05 false discovery rate, a later analysis found 18,000 or so TCR beta sequences to be associated with HLA alleles. In an earlier analysis, in fewer than 700 donors, most V segments appeared productive either ~90% or ~30% of the time.

The chain employs TRBV28 and TRBJ2-2; 8 nucleotides match TRBD1. Sequences were obtained from PBMCs. The receptor was isolated from a male donor in good health and CMV-seronegative. The CDR3 is CASNGQGARRELFF. The CDR3 DNA reads as TGTGCCAGCAACGGACAGGGAGCTAGAAGGGAGCTGTTTTTT.